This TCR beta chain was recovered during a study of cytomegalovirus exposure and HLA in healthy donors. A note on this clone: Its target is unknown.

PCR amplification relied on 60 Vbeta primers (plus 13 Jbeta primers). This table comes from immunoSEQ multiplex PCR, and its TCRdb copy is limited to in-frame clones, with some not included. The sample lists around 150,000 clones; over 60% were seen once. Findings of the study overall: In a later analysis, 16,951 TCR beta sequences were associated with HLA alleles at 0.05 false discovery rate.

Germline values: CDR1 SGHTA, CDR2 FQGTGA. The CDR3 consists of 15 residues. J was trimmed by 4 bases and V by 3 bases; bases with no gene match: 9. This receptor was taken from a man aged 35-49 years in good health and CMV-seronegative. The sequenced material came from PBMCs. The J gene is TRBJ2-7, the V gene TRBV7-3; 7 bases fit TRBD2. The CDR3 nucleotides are TGTGCCAGCAGCTTGAGCGGCGGGAGTTTATACGAGCAGTACTTC. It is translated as CASSLSGGSLYEQYF.